These T cell receptor beta chains were read from a single sample in a study of Ad26.COV2.S vaccination and SARS-CoV-2 variants. Sequenced by immunoSEQ multiplex PCR; TCRdb stores in-frame clones only, minus some. The sample shows more than 300,000 clones, 75% to 90% of them seen only once. The sample in question was peripheral blood, obtained in a trial of Ad26.COV2.S vaccine versus placebo. These TCRs come from a person between 18 and 65 years old who received the Ad26.COV2.S COVID-19 vaccine or a placebo. CDR3s include the opening cysteine and the closing phenylalanine or tryptophan. The D gene is left open where the match is weak. The listing skips clone size in some rows; elsewhere it reads once, few, many or a size class.

d_call	v_call	clone_size	j_call	cdr3_aa	cdr3_nt
TRBD2	TRBV9	NA	TRBJ2-7	CASSESGTSPYEQYF	TGTGCCAGCAGCGAATCCGGGACTAGCCCCTACGAGCAGTACTTC
TRBD2	TRBV5-1	NA	TRBJ2-7	CASSTGLAGPYEQYF	TGCGCCAGCAGCACGGGACTAGCGGGGCCCTACGAGCAGTACTTC
TRBD1	TRBV28	NA	TRBJ1-5	CASSLGQGRSRQPQHF	TGTGCCAGCAGTTTGGGACAGGGACGTTCACGTCAGCCCCAGCATTTT
TRBD2	TRBV24-1	NA	TRBJ2-1	CATSDLGLAGDNEQFF	TGTGCCACCAGTGACCTCGGACTAGCGGGCGACAATGAGCAGTTCTTC
NA	TRBV3-1/TRBV3-2	NA	TRBJ1-1	CASSQGTRETEAFF	TGTGCCAGCAGCCAAGGGACGAGGGAAACTGAAGCTTTCTTT
NA	TRBV15	NA	TRBJ2-1	CATSRDKSFEQFF	TGTGCCACCAGCAGAGATAAGAGTTTTGAGCAGTTCTTC
NA	TRBV6-1	many	TRBJ1-5	CASSEAWGQPQHF	TGTGCCAGCAGTGAAGCGTGGGGGCAGCCCCAGCATTTT
TRBD1	TRBV11-2	NA	TRBJ2-6	CASSLVRDRGSWANVLTF	TGTGCCAGCAGCTTAGTACGGGACAGGGGGTCCTGGGCCAACGTCCTGACTTTC
TRBD2	TRBV6-5	NA	TRBJ2-7	CASSLGLAGKNEQYF	TGTGCCAGCAGTTTGGGACTAGCGGGAAAAAACGAGCAGTACTTC
NA	TRBV18	few	TRBJ1-1	CASSPTGEGTEAFF	TGTGCCAGCTCACCAACCGGTGAGGGCACCGAAGCTTTCTTT
TRBD1	TRBV25-1	NA	TRBJ2-7	CASSSSRTGRYEQYF	TGTGCCAGCAGCTCATCCAGGACAGGGCGATACGAGCAGTACTTC
TRBD1	TRBV19	NA	TRBJ2-7	CASRPVGQGSSYEQYF	TGTGCCAGTAGGCCCGTGGGACAGGGAAGCTCCTACGAGCAGTACTTC
TRBD1	TRBV10-3	NA	TRBJ2-2	CAISRQGANTGELFF	TGTGCCATCAGCAGACAGGGAGCAAACACCGGGGAGCTGTTTTTT
TRBD1	TRBV5-4	NA	TRBJ2-1	CASSLGQGQANEQFF	TGTGCCAGCAGCCTGGGACAGGGGCAGGCCAATGAGCAGTTCTTC
TRBD1	TRBV5-1	NA	TRBJ1-1	CASSLGQGSEAFF	TGCGCCAGCAGCTTAGGACAGGGCTCTGAAGCTTTCTTT
NA	TRBV19	NA	TRBJ1-1	CASSIFRREGGTEAFF	TGTGCCAGTAGTATATTTAGGCGGGAGGGCGGCACTGAAGCTTTCTTT
NA	TRBV7-8	few	TRBJ2-1	CASSLDWVSGTGEQFF	TGTGCCAGCAGCTTAGATTGGGTCAGTGGGACGGGTGAGCAGTTCTTC
NA	TRBV12-5	NA	TRBJ1-1	CASGLPRGTEAFF	TGTGCTAGTGGCCTCCCCAGGGGCACTGAAGCTTTCTTT
NA	TRBV19	NA	TRBJ2-3	CASSLRTAPTDTQYF	TGTGCCAGTAGTCTTCGGACAGCTCCCACAGATACGCAGTATTTT
TRBD2	TRBV6-5	once	TRBJ2-7	CASSYSSGAYEQYF	TGTGCCAGCAGTTATTCTAGCGGGGCCTACGAGCAGTACTTC
TRBD2	TRBV3-1/TRBV3-2	NA	TRBJ2-3	CASSQDLLAVTDTQYF	TGTGCCAGCAGCCAAGATCTACTAGCGGTCACAGATACGCAGTATTTT
TRBD2	TRBV7-2	NA	TRBJ2-7	CASSLLAGDEQYF	TGTGCCAGCAGCTTACTAGCGGGAGACGAGCAGTACTTC
TRBD1	TRBV28	NA	TRBJ1-1	CASSPGGMDRGPEAFF	TGTGCCAGCAGTCCCGGGGGTATGGACAGGGGCCCTGAAGCTTTCTTT
TRBD2	TRBV30	NA	TRBJ2-3	CAWTDNWAGGPDTQYF	TGTGCCTGGACGGATAACTGGGCGGGAGGGCCAGATACGCAGTATTTT
NA	TRBV21-1	once	TRBJ1-4	CASSKALFGGRNEKLFF	TGTGCCAGCAGCAAAGCGCTTTTCGGGGGGCGTAATGAAAAACTGTTTTTT
TRBD1	TRBV2	NA	TRBJ2-7	CASSPGQGAFEQYF	TGTGCCAGCAGTCCGGGACAGGGGGCCTTCGAGCAGTACTTC
NA	TRBV12-3/TRBV12-4	NA	TRBJ2-3	CASSFSLADTQYF	TGTGCCAGCAGTTTTTCGCTCGCAGATACGCAGTATTTT
NA	TRBV28	NA	TRBJ1-5	CASSPRQASNQPQHF	TGTGCCAGCAGTCCTCGACAGGCTAGCAATCAGCCCCAGCATTTT
NA	TRBV7-9	NA	TRBJ1-3	CASSLAGSGNTIYF	TGTGCCAGCAGCTTAGCGGGGTCTGGAAACACCATATATTTT
NA	TRBV6-2/TRBV6-3	NA	TRBJ1-1	CASSYRGSDTEAFF	TGTGCCAGCAGTTACAGGGGGAGTGACACTGAAGCTTTCTTT
NA	TRBV5-6	NA	TRBJ2-2	CASSFQGNTGELFF	TGTGCCAGCAGCTTTCAGGGGAACACCGGGGAGCTGTTTTTT
NA	TRBV24-1	NA	TRBJ1-2	CATSETGAGYTF	TGTGCCACCAGTGAAACAGGTGCGGGCTACACCTTC
NA	TRBV2	NA	TRBJ1-6	CASSETGSSYNSPLHF	TGTGCCAGCAGTGAAACAGGGAGCTCCTATAATTCACCCCTCCACTTT
NA	TRBV5-1	few	TRBJ2-1	CASSLATNNEQFF	TGCGCCAGCAGCTTGGCCACTAACAATGAGCAGTTCTTC
NA	TRBV5-1	NA	TRBJ2-7	CASSLDSGTEQYF	TGCGCCAGCAGCTTGGATTCAGGGACCGAGCAGTACTTC
NA	TRBV4-2	NA	TRBJ2-1	CASSQDTPNEQFF	TGTGCCAGCAGCCAAGATACCCCCAATGAGCAGTTCTTC
NA	TRBV3-1/TRBV3-2	NA	TRBJ1-4	CASSQGTSIDKGLFF	TGTGCCAGCAGCCAAGGGACGTCAATCGACAAGGGGCTGTTTTTT
NA	TRBV18	NA	TRBJ2-5	CASSALQGQETQYF	TGTGCCAGCTCAGCCCTACAGGGTCAAGAGACCCAGTACTTC